The rows below give T cell receptor beta chains drawn from one sample of a study of CD4+ T cells in melanoma. The repertoire was sequenced with immunoSEQ multiplex PCR; TCRdb's copy has only in-frame clones and lacks some. The data show around 130,000 clones, 80% to 95% seen once. These receptors were taken from a human donor with melanoma. The CDR3 runs from the conserved cysteine through the conserved F or W. The D gene is left open where the match is weak. The size field is filled for only some rows; it gives once, few, many or a size class.

>-|TRBJ1-5|-|TRBV19
CASSIEASYQHF
TGTGCCAGTAGTATAGAGGCCAGCTATCAGCATTTT
>-|TRBJ2-2|-|TRBV2
CASLLAGELFF
TGTGCCAGCTTGTTAGCCGGGGAGCTGTTTTTT
>-|TRBJ2-3|-|TRBV7-2
CASSAVTLGSDTQYF
TGTGCCAGCAGCGCAGTCACGCTAGGCTCAGATACGCAGTATTTT
>-|TRBJ1-2|-|TRBV30
CAWSVDSRPAYGYTF
TGTGCCTGGAGTGTAGATTCCAGGCCGGCCTATGGCTACACCTTC
>once|TRBJ2-7|TRBD2|TRBV5-1
CASSLAGGGPYEQYF
TGCGCCAGCAGCTTGGCCGGGGGGGGCCCCTACGAGCAGTACTTC
>-|TRBJ1-2|-|TRBV15
CATSRERNLLNRGPNYGYTF
TGTGCCACCAGCAGAGAACGAAACCTGCTAAATAGGGGACCGAACTATGGCTACACCTTC
>-|TRBJ1-4|TRBD1|TRBV25-1
CASTDRGTGEKLFF
TGTGCCAGTACTGACAGGGGGACGGGCGAAAAACTGTTTTTT
>-|TRBJ1-1|-|TRBV7-9
CASSLPPGEAFF
TGTGCCAGCAGCTTACCCCCCGGGGAAGCTTTCTTT
>-|TRBJ1-1|TRBD1|TRBV6-5
CASRSITGVTEAFF
TGTGCCAGCAGATCCATTACAGGGGTTACTGAAGCTTTCTTT
>-|TRBJ1-2|-|TRBV9
CASSAFRNFYGYTF
TGTGCCAGCAGCGCATTCAGGAACTTCTATGGCTACACCTTC
>-|TRBJ1-5|-|TRBV19
CASSTGVAGHQPQHF
TGTGCCAGTAGCACGGGTGTTGCGGGGCATCAGCCCCAGCATTTT
>-|TRBJ1-1|TRBD1|TRBV5-1
CASGTGGWGTEAFF
TGCGCCAGCGGCACAGGGGGCTGGGGCACTGAAGCTTTCTTT
>-|TRBJ1-1|-|TRBV19
CASSTLDRFEAFF
TGTGCCAGTAGTACCCTAGACAGGTTTGAAGCTTTCTTT
>-|TRBJ2-1|TRBD2|TRBV5-6
CASSTGGRQFF
TGTGCCAGCAGCACGGGGGGGCGGCAGTTCTTC
>-|TRBJ2-3|TRBD1|TRBV5-1
CASSDGQGVYGDTQYF
TGCGCCAGCAGCGATGGACAGGGGGTTTACGGAGATACGCAGTATTTT
>-|TRBJ2-7|TRBD2|TRBV15
CATREAGGSYEQYF
TGTGCCACCAGAGAAGCGGGAGGTTCATACGAGCAGTACTTC
>-|TRBJ1-4|-|TRBV6-1
CASSLGPGNEKLFF
TGTGCCAGCTCCCTGGGACCCGGGAATGAAAAACTGTTTTTT
>once|TRBJ1-1|TRBD1|TRBV6-1
CAGKGARWTEAFF
TGTGCCGGAAAGGGGGCGAGGTGGACTGAAGCTTTCTTT
>-|TRBJ1-4|-|TRBV19
CASSTTQGTHEKLFF
TGTGCCAGTAGTACAACACAAGGGACACATGAAAAACTGTTTTTT
>-|TRBJ1-1|TRBD1|TRBV18
CASSPEGTVNTEAFF
TGTGCCAGCTCACCGGAGGGGACAGTGAACACTGAAGCTTTCTTT
>-|TRBJ2-2|TRBD1|TRBV7-9
CASSLPGTAFEGELFF
TGTGCCAGCAGCCTCCCCGGGACAGCCTTTGAAGGGGAGCTGTTTTTT
>few|TRBJ1-5|-|TRBV4-2
CASSQDRRYSNQPQHF
TGTGCCAGCAGCCAAGATCGGCGGTATAGCAATCAGCCCCAGCATTTT
>-|TRBJ1-1|-|TRBV5-1
CASSSSTENTEAFF
TGCGCCAGCAGCTCCTCGACAGAGAACACTGAAGCTTTCTTT
>-|TRBJ2-1|TRBD2|TRBV5-1
CASSLPGLAGGSEQFF
TGCGCCAGCAGCTTACCCGGACTAGCGGGGGGCAGTGAGCAGTTCTTC